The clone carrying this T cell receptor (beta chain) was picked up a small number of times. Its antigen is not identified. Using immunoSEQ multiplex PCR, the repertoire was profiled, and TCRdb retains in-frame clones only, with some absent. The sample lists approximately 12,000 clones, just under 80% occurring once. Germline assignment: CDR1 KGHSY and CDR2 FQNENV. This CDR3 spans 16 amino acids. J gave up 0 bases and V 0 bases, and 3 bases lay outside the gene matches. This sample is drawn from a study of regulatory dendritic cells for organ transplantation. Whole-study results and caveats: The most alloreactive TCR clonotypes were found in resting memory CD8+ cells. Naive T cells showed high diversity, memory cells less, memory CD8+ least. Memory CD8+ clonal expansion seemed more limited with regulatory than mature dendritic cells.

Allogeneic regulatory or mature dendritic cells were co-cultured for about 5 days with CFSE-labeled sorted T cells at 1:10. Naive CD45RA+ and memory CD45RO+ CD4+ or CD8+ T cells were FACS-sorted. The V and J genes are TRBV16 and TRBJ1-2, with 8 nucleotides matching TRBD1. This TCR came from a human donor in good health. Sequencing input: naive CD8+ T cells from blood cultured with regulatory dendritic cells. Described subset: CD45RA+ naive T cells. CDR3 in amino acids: CASSQSGTGTNYGYTF. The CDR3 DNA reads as TGTGCCAGCAGCCAATCTGGGACAGGAACTAACTATGGCTACACCTTC.